The 16 T cell receptor beta chains reported below all come from one sample, sequenced in a study of T cells in Graves' hyperthyroidism and ophthalmopathy. Amplification yielded TCR beta CDR3 regions, with RNA transcripts as the source. With the HTBI primer set, the TCR CDR3 went through a first round of RT-PCR. TCRdb re-derived calls from the multiplex PCR reads in MiXCR, one entry per CDR3 protein. The sample records 350,000 to 400,000 distinct CDR3 sequences, more than 12% being singletons. Material: blood. The receptors originated from a woman aged 25-40 years with Graves' hyperthyroidism.

In this sample, this clonotype turned up many times. This chain joins TRBV6-1 and TRBJ1-2; 9 bases align to TRBD1. CDR1 is MNHNS, CDR2 SASEGT, per germline. CDR3 length: 14 residues. The ends lost 5 bases at V and 4 bases at J; junction bases unmatched: 5. In nucleotides, the CDR3 is TGTGCCAGCAGTACCGGGACAGGGATCTATGGCTACACCTTC. This translates into CASSTGTGIYGYTF.

This clonotype has at least ten counts. The J gene is TRBJ1-3, the V gene TRBV2; the D gene is possibly TRBD1 (6 bases). The V and J ends lost 0 bases and 0 bases respectively, with 15 bases between them. Germline CDR1 and CDR2: SNHLY and FYNNEI. The CDR3 runs 18 residues. CDR3 sequence reads: CASSEATGLAFSGNTIYF. The CDR3 DNA reads TGTGCCAGCAGTGAAGCGACAGGTCTCGCATTCTCTGGAAACACCATATATTTT. Filled out from reference TRBV2 and TRBJ1-3, the complete variable domain reads EPEVTQTPSHQVTQMGQEVILRCVPISNHLYFYWYRQILGQKVEFLVSFYNNEISEKSEIFDDQFSVERPDGSNFTLKIRSTKLEDSAMYFCASSEATGLAFSGNTIYFGEGSWLTVV.

This clonotype was recorded at least ten times. The chain employs TRBV28 and TRBJ2-7, with D maybe TRBD2 (6 bases). This CDR3 is built from 14 residues. The V end was cut by 5 bases, the J end by 6 bases, with 17 bases between. The germline V gene encodes CDR1 MDHEN and CDR2 SYDVKM. Here the CDR3 reads CASSPGGKTFEQYF. CDR3 coding DNA: TGTGCCAGCAGTCCCGGAGGGAAGACGTTCGAGCAGTACTTC.

This clonotype was found many times. The chain recombines TRBV20-1 with TRBJ2-1; D is perhaps TRBD2 (5 bases). Germline lookup yields CDR1 DFQATT and CDR2 SNEGSKA (reference sequence). The CDR3 runs to 13 residues. Trimming took off 2 bases at V and 4 bases at J, with 9 bases between the two ends. This CDR3 reads CSARLDYYNEQFF. DNA for the CDR3: TGCAGTGCTAGACTAGACTATTACAATGAGCAGTTCTTC.

This chain connects TRBV29-1 to TRBJ1-2; weak D call: TRBD1 (5 bases). Trimming stripped 3 bases from V and 7 bases from J, with 9 bases between. Germline values: CDR1 SQVTM, CDR2 ANQGSEA. The CDR3 spans 11 residues. The CDR3 region is CSVDLRAGYTF. CDR3 DNA: TGCAGCGTTGATCTCAGGGCTGGCTACACCTTC. The full variable domain, with the rest looked up from reference TRBV29-1 and TRBJ1-2, is SAVISQKPSRDICQRGTSLTIQCQVDSQVTMMFWYRQQPGQSLTLIATANQGSEATYESGFVIDKFPISRPNLTFSTLTVSNMSPEDSSIYLCSVDLRAGYTFGSGTRLTVV.

In its sample, this clonotype was seen many times. The chain joins TRBV28 to TRBJ2-1, with D hard to call. This CDR3 spans 14 amino acids. Germline V gene lookup returns CDR1 MDHEN and CDR2 SYDVKM. V lost 6 bases and J lost 4, with 13 bases in between. The CDR3 nucleotides read TGTGCCAGCAGGCCGTCCGGTACTTACAATGAGCAGTTCTTC. Residues: CASRPSGTYNEQFF.

The gene calls are TRBV10-3 and TRBJ1-4; no clear D. V lost 5 bases and J 0 bases, leaving 7 bases between the germline ends. The germline V gene encodes CDR1 ENHRY and CDR2 SYGVKD. The CDR3 spans 14 residues. CDR3 nucleotide sequence: TGTGCCATCAGTAACATAGCAACTAATGAAAAACTGTTTTTT. Translation gives CAISNIATNEKLFF.

This clonotype was counted between two and nine times. This chain connects TRBV20-1 to TRBJ2-7, with TRBD2 matching 7 bases. V lost 6 bases and J lost 4; bases outside the gene matches: 12. CDR3 length: 14 residues. Germline loops: CDR1 DFQATT, CDR2 SNEGSKA (reference sequence). CDR3 amino acids: CSARSREVGYEQYF. DNA of the CDR3: TGCAGTGCACGAAGTCGGGAGGTTGGTTACGAGCAGTACTTC.

This clonotype was found many times. The chain recombines TRBV18 with TRBJ2-7; 12 bases map to TRBD2. The CDR3 length is 15 residues. Germline trimming cut 5 bases from V and 4 bases from J; bases unmatched to any gene: 6. Germline V gene lookup returns CDR1 KGHSH and CDR2 LQKENI. In DNA form, the CDR3 reads TGTGCCAGCTCAAACACTAGCGGGAGGCCTTACGAGCAGTACTTC. Translation: CASSNTSGRPYEQYF.

J is TRBJ2-3 and V is TRBV18; D possibly corresponds to TRBD2 (6 bases). Germline V lookup: CDR1 KGHSH, CDR2 LQKENI. CDR3 length: 14 residues. Trimming removed 0 bases from V and 4 bases from J, with 8 bases in between. CDR3 amino acids: CASSPPPGADTQYF. DNA of the CDR3: TGTGCCAGCTCACCACCTCCGGGAGCAGATACGCAGTATTTT.

In this sample, this clonotype turned up many times. This sequence joins TRBV3-1 and TRBJ2-1; 8 nucleotides align to TRBD2. This CDR3 is 17 amino acids long. Germline CDR1 is LGHDT and CDR2 is YNNKEL (reference sequence). V lost 1 base, J lost 5 bases, and 10 bases stayed unmatched. CDR3 sequence: CASSQGPRSGVHNEQFF. In DNA form, the CDR3 reads TGTGCCAGCAGCCAAGGCCCTCGTAGCGGGGTCCACAATGAGCAGTTCTTC.

This clonotype was counted many times. The chain combines TRBV30 with TRBJ1-5; TRBD1 matches 8 bases. The CDR3 is made up of 15 amino acids. J gave up 6 bases and V 2 bases, and 9 bases lay outside the gene matches. Germline V gene lookup returns CDR1 GTSNPN and CDR2 SVGIG (reference sequence). The CDR3 region has the DNA TGTGCCTGGAGTCCCCGGGACAGGCCGTCTCAGCCCCAGCATTTT. This codes for CAWSPRDRPSQPQHF.

This chain uses TRBV6-1 with TRBJ1-3; D remains ambiguous. This CDR3 contains 12 residues. The germline V gene encodes CDR1 MNHNS and CDR2 SASEGT. The V end lost 6 bases, the J end lost 0 bases, and 3 bases lay between the germline ends. The CDR3 reads CASRASGNTIYF. For the CDR3, the DNA is TGTGCCAGCAGGGCCTCTGGAAACACCATATATTTT.

This clonotype has ten or more counts. The genes are TRBV11-2 and TRBJ2-3; TRBD2 might be the D (5 bases). In germline, CDR1 is SGHAT, CDR2 FQNNGV. The germline V and J ends were trimmed by 0 bases and 7 bases, with 8 bases remaining between them. The CDR3 totals 13 residues. CDR3 coding DNA: TGTGCCAGCAGCTTAGAACCGGGGAATACGCAGTATTTT. It encodes CASSLEPGNTQYF. Looking up the rest from reference TRBV11-2 and TRBJ2-3 gives the full variable domain: EAGVAQSPRYKIIEKRQSVAFWCNPISGHATLYWYQQILGQGPKLLIQFQNNGVVDDSQLPKDRFSAERLKGVDSTLKIQPAKLEDSAVYLCASSLEPGNTQYFGPGTRLTVL.

As for this clonotype: A clone one base away is much larger, so this may be a read error. The chain is built from TRBV28 and TRBJ2-5; D call uncertain. Germline V lookup: CDR1 MDHEN, CDR2 SYDVKM. The CDR3 sequence is 14 residues long. V was cut by 4 bases and J by 7 bases, with 16 bases left in between. This CDR3 reads CASSWGSREGTQYF. DNA of the CDR3: TGTGCCAGCAGTTGGGGATCGCGAGAAGGGACCCAGTACTTC. Combining the CDR3 with reference TRBV28 and TRBJ2-5 gives the whole variable domain DVKVTQSSRYLVKRTGEKVFLECVQDMDHENMFWYRQDPGLGLRLIYFSYDVKMKEKGDIPEGYSVSREKKERFSLILESASTNQTSMYLCASSWGSREGTQYFGPGTRLLVL.

The chain employs TRBV6-1 and TRBJ2-2, with a weak D call TRBD2 (7 bases). This CDR3 spans 19 amino acids. Germline V lookup: CDR1 MNHNS, CDR2 SASEGT. Trimming removed 5 bases from V and 2 bases from J, with 24 bases in between. The CDR3 DNA is TGTGCCAGCAGTTATAAAAGGGAGGGGGGGGGCACAAACACCGGGGAGCTGTTTTTT. It codes for CASSYKREGGGTNTGELFF.